Following are 24 T cell receptor beta chains from one sample sequenced in a study of beta chain features in type 1 diabetes. Since all of the isolated RNA was reverse transcribed, expressed TCRB transcripts were what got sequenced. Here immunoSEQ multiplex PCR was the method, and the copy in TCRdb shows in-frame clones only, minus some. The sample has a few hundred thousand clones; roughly 17% are singletons. Study-wide results and caveats: In all four CD4+ subsets, TCRB CDR3 length was significantly, moderately reduced in type 1 diabetes.

Antigens for these TCRs are unknown. Source material: naive CD4+ T cells from blood. The origin of the receptors is a man between 25 and 39 years old with type 1 diabetes.

This clone was seen a few times. This chain links TRBV29-1 with TRBJ2-2; D is ambiguous. CDR1 and CDR2 (germline): SQVTM, ANQGSEA. Trimming took off 3 bases at V and 2 bases at J, with 7 bases between the two ends. CDR3 length: 13 residues. CDR3 loop: CSVDGQNTGELFF. In DNA, the CDR3 is TGCAGCGTTGACGGCCAAAACACCGGGGAGCTGTTTTTT.

This clone appeared a few times. The chain recombines TRBV7-2 with TRBJ2-3; 8 positions match TRBD2. With V trimmed by 5 bases and J by 1 base, 8 bases remained unmatched. The CDR3 spans 16 residues. Germline CDR1 and CDR2: SGHTA and FQGNSA. CDR3 coding DNA: TGTGCCAGCAGCCCGCAGGGAGCGGGGGGCACAGATACGCAGTATTTT. Translating gives CASSPQGAGGTDTQYF.

The rearrangement links TRBV29-1 to TRBJ2-3, with 12 bases fitting TRBD2. The length of the CDR3 is 15 residues. V was pared by 3 bases and J by 5 bases, with 6 bases of the junction left unmatched. Germline CDR1 reads SQVTM; CDR2 reads ANQGSEA. The CDR3 protein is CSVDMLAGGQDTQYF. CDR3 DNA sequence: TGCAGCGTTGACATGCTAGCGGGAGGGCAAGATACGCAGTATTTT.

This chain joins TRBV29-1 and TRBJ1-1; D is possibly TRBD1 (6 bases). The CDR3 extends over 14 amino acids. Trimming took off 7 bases at V and 0 bases at J, with 15 bases between the two ends. CDR1 SQVTM and CDR2 ANQGSEA come from the germline V gene. CDR3: CSALRTAMNTEAFF. CDR3 nucleotides: TGCAGCGCTCTTCGGACAGCAATGAACACTGAAGCTTTCTTT.

The chain employs TRBV7-9 and TRBJ2-1; 13 nucleotides match TRBD2. This CDR3 comprises 16 residues. The germline CDR1 and CDR2 sequences are SEHNR and FQNEAQ (reference sequence). V was pared by 4 bases and J by 7 bases, with 7 bases of the junction left unmatched. The CDR3 sequence: CASSSSRTSGGNEQFF. CDR3 sequence (DNA): TGTGCCAGCAGCTCCTCGAGGACTAGCGGGGGTAATGAGCAGTTCTTC.

The V gene is TRBV5-1, the J gene TRBJ2-3, with 12 bases that match TRBD2. V lost 0 bases to trimming and J lost 0 bases; unmatched junction nucleotides: 2. Germline loops: CDR1 SGHRS, CDR2 YFSETQ. The CDR3 runs 17 residues. This chain's CDR3 is CASSLDLAGGSTDTQYF. In DNA, the CDR3 is TGCGCCAGCAGCTTGGATCTAGCGGGAGGGAGCACAGATACGCAGTATTTT.

This clone was seen more than once but under ten times. The chain employs TRBV11-1 and TRBJ2-5; D is ambiguous. Trimming removed 8 bases from V and 4 bases from J, with 11 bases in between. This CDR3 has 12 residues. Per the germline V gene, CDR1 is SGHAT and CDR2 is FQDESV (reference sequence). CDR3 sequence (DNA): TGTGCCAGCTCGAAAAGTCCAGAGACCCAGTACTTC. Protein: CASSKSPETQYF.

This clone has just a few counts. The V gene is TRBV15, the J gene TRBJ2-5; 8 positions agree with TRBD2. The V gene's germline CDR1 is LNHNV and CDR2 YYDKDF (reference sequence). The CDR3 is made up of 16 amino acids. Trimming cost V 4 bases and J 5 bases; bases outside gene matches: 12. CDR3: CATSTWGTRLGETQYF. The CDR3 DNA follows: TGTGCCACCAGCACATGGGGGACTAGGCTAGGGGAGACCCAGTACTTC.

For the CDR3, the DNA is TGTGCCAGCAGCGTAGGGGCTAGCGTCTACAATGAGCAGTTCTTC. It yields the protein CASSVGASVYNEQFF. The J gene is TRBJ2-1, the V gene TRBV9; the D gene is possibly TRBD2 (6 bases). Trimming removed 0 bases at V and 3 bases at J, with 10 bases between. The CDR3 loop spans 15 amino acids. Germline V CDR1 and CDR2: SGDLS, YYNGEE. Together with reference TRBV9 and TRBJ2-1, the CDR3 gives the full variable domain: DSGVTQTPKHLITATGQRVTLRCSPRSGDLSVYWYQQSLDQGLQFLIQYYNGEERAKGNILERFSAQQFPDLHSELNLSSLELGDSALYFCASSVGASVYNEQFFGPGTRLTVL.

The rearrangement links TRBV7-2 to TRBJ2-2, with TRBD2 matching over 8 bases. Per germline, CDR1 SGHTA and CDR2 FQGNSA. The CDR3 is made up of 15 amino acids. The junction had 5 bases not matched to a gene; V was cut back by 1 base and J by 7 bases. The CDR3 reads CASSLVAGTRGELFF. CDR3 in DNA: TGTGCCAGCAGCTTAGTAGCGGGAACGCGCGGGGAGCTGTTTTTT.

In this sample, this clone turned up a few times. This chain uses TRBV5-1 with TRBJ1-5, with TRBD1 matching over 7 bases. V shed 4 bases, J shed 0 bases, and the junction held 4 bases outside the gene matches. Germline loops: CDR1 SGHRS, CDR2 YFSETQ. This CDR3 spans 15 amino acids. CDR3 DNA sequence: TGCGCCAGCAGCACCGGGACAGATAGCAATCAGCCCCAGCATTTT. Encoded protein: CASSTGTDSNQPQHF.

V and J are TRBV7-3 and TRBJ2-3, with TRBD1 as a possible D gene (5 bases). CDR1 and CDR2 from the germline V gene are SGHTA and FQGTGA. The ends were cut back, 5 bases at V and 8 bases at J, with 17 bases in the middle. This CDR3 comprises 14 residues. The CDR3 coding sequence is TGTGCCAGCAGCCCTTTTCGCACTCAGGGTACGCAGTATTTT. Translated: CASSPFRTQGTQYF. Together with reference TRBV7-3 and TRBJ2-3, the CDR3 gives the full variable domain: GAGVSQTPSNKVTEKGKYVELRCDPISGHTALYWYRQSLGQGPEFLIYFQGTGAADDSGLPNDRFFAVRPEGSVSTLKIQRTERGDSAVYLCASSPFRTQGTQYFGPGTRLTVL.

Regarding this clone: This specimen includes other DNA sequences encoding the same CDR3. The chain is built from TRBV28 and TRBJ1-2; D not certain. Per the germline V gene, CDR1 is MDHEN and CDR2 is SYDVKM. The germline V and J ends were trimmed by 6 bases and 0 bases, with 2 bases remaining between them. The CDR3 is 11 residues long. CDR3 sequence reads: CASSSNYGYTF. DNA of the CDR3: TGTGCCAGCAGCTCTAACTATGGCTACACCTTC.

The chain has TRBV2 and TRBJ2-5; 9 bases map to TRBD2. The V gene's germline CDR1 is SNHLY and CDR2 FYNNEI. Unmatched junction bases numbered 9, after V lost 5 bases and J lost 5 bases. The CDR3 is 15 residues long. Written as DNA, the CDR3 is TGTGCCAGCAGTCTAGGGCTAGCGGGAACGGAGACCCAGTACTTC. Translation: CASSLGLAGTETQYF.

This chain uses TRBV7-8 with TRBJ2-2; D may be TRBD1 or TRBD2 (5 bases each). Trimming took 5 bases from V and 4 from J, leaving 8 bases between them. Germline CDR1 SGHVS, CDR2 FQNEAQ. The CDR3 length is 13 residues. CDR3 protein: CASSGGLTGELFF. The CDR3 DNA follows: TGTGCCAGCAGCGGGGGTCTCACCGGGGAGCTGTTTTTT.

This clone was seen only a few times. The chain uses TRBV7-9 and TRBJ2-7; 8 bases align to TRBD2. Trimming at V came to 5 bases and at J to 2 bases, leaving 5 bases not matched to a gene. Germline CDR1 and CDR2: SEHNR and FQNEAQ (reference sequence). This CDR3 region has 14 residues. The CDR3 sequence: CASSLLAETYEQYF. DNA for the CDR3: TGTGCCAGCAGCCTACTAGCGGAGACCTACGAGCAGTACTTC.

This clone was detected only once. V is TRBV5-1 and J is TRBJ2-2; the D gene is possibly TRBD1 (5 bases). The CDR3 consists of 17 residues. CDR1 and CDR2 (germline): SGHRS, YFSETQ. Trimming cost V 4 bases and J 0 bases, with 16 bases left between them. CDR3 protein: CASSPGIDRSNTGELFF. The CDR3 coding sequence is TGCGCCAGCAGCCCGGGCATCGACAGATCGAACACCGGGGAGCTGTTTTTT.

The chain couples TRBV11-2 to TRBJ2-1, with D maybe TRBD2 (5 bases). Trimming pared 5 bases from V and 12 bases from J, leaving 11 bases between. Germline CDR1 and CDR2: SGHAT and FQNNGV. This CDR3 comprises 11 residues. Written as DNA, the CDR3 is TGTGCCAGCAGCGAGAGGGCGGGGCAGTTCTTC. It translates to CASSERAGQFF.

This clone was seen only a few times. The genes are TRBV7-2 and TRBJ2-2; unclear D gene. Germline V lookup: CDR1 SGHTA, CDR2 FQGNSA. The CDR3 is 12 amino acids. Trimming stripped 2 bases from V and 8 bases from J, with 6 bases between. CDR3 nucleotides: TGTGCCAGCAGCTTACCCCCAGGGGAGCTGTTTTTT. This encodes CASSLPPGELFF.

This sequence joins TRBV6-5 and TRBJ2-2, with 8 bases aligning to TRBD1. J lost 7 bases, V lost 6 bases, and 7 bases had no gene match. Germline CDR1 MNHEY, CDR2 SVGAGI. The CDR3 spans 14 residues. CDR3 coding DNA: TGTGCCAGCAGAATGGACAGGGCGGGCGGGGAGCTGTTTTTT. Translation: CASRMDRAGGELFF.

The chain has TRBV27 and TRBJ2-7, with D unclear. CDR1 is MNHEY, CDR2 SMNVEV, per germline (reference sequence). This CDR3 spans 10 amino acids. V lost 7 bases and J lost 5, with 6 bases in between. CDR3 sequence: CASTPDEQYF. The CDR3 region has the DNA TGTGCCAGCACCCCTGACGAGCAGTACTTC.

This clone turned up a few times. This chain connects TRBV9 to TRBJ2-7; weak D call: TRBD1 (6 bases). The CDR3 contains 16 residues. Between the trimmed V and J ends, which lost 0 bases and 1 base, there was a span of 14 bases. Germline CDR1 reads SGDLS; CDR2 reads YYNGEE. In DNA, the CDR3 is TGTGCCAGCAGCGTAGAAGACAGAAGGGGGTCCTACGAGCAGTACTTC. This encodes CASSVEDRRGSYEQYF.

In this sample, this clone turned up a few times. The chain couples TRBV30 to TRBJ2-3; D unresolved. The CDR3 covers 12 residues. Per germline, CDR1 GTSNPN and CDR2 SVGIG (reference sequence). Between the trimmed V and J ends, which lost 0 bases and 9 bases, there was a span of 10 bases. The CDR3 region is CAWSVGYQTQYF. In DNA, the CDR3 is TGTGCCTGGAGTGTTGGGTACCAGACGCAGTATTTT. The variable domain in full, with the rest retrieved from reference TRBV30 and TRBJ2-3, is SQTIHQWPATLVQPVGSPLSLECTVEGTSNPNLYWYRQAAGRGLQLLFYSVGIGQISSEVPQNLSASRPQDRQFILSSKKLLLSDSGFYLCAWSVGYQTQYFGPGTRLTVL.

V and J are TRBV9 and TRBJ1-1; D is unclear. The germline V and J ends were trimmed by 0 bases and 0 bases, with 6 bases remaining between them. This CDR3 contains 14 residues. In germline, CDR1 is SGDLS, CDR2 YYNGEE. CDR3 coding DNA: TGTGCCAGCAGCGTAGACGTGATGAACACTGAAGCTTTCTTT. Protein product: CASSVDVMNTEAFF.